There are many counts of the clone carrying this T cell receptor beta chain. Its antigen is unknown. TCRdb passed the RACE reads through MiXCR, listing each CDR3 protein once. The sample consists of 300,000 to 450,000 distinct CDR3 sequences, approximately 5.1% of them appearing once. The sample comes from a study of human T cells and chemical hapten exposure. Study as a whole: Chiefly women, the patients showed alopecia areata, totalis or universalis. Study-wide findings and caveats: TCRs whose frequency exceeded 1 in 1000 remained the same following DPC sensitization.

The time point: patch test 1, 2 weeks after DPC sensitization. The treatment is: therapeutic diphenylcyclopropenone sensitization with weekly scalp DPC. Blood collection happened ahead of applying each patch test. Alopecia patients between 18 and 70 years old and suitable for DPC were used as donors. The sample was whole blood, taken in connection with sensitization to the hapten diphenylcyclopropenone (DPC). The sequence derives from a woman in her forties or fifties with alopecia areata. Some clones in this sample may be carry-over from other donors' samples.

Here the CDR3 reads CATSSGTAVEKLFF. The DNA for the CDR3 is TGTGCCACCAGCAGCGGGACAGCGGTTGAAAAACTGTTTTTT. The gene calls are TRBV15 and TRBJ1-4; 7 nucleotides line up with TRBD1. Unmatched junction bases numbered 5, after V lost 3 bases and J lost 7 bases. The V gene's germline CDR1 is LNHNV and CDR2 YYDKDF (reference sequence). The CDR3 is 14 amino acids.